The 22 T cell receptor beta chains in this list originate from one sample, sequenced in a study of STAT5B mutations in CD4+ large granular lymphocyte leukemia. Clones were read by immunoSEQ multiplex PCR, and TCRdb kept only the in-frame ones, dropping some. The sample carries 45,000 or so clones, 80% to 90% recorded once. Sequenced sample: CD4+ T cells from blood buffy coats. These receptors were taken from a human donor in good health.

This clone has a single count. This chain connects TRBV29-1 to TRBJ2-2; the D gene is possibly TRBD1 (6 bases). The CDR3 covers 13 residues. Germline V gene sequence: CDR1 SQVTM, CDR2 ANQGSEA. With 4 bases removed from V and 5 bases from J, the gap between germline ends came to 11 bases. The DNA for the CDR3 is TGCAGCGTTGCTGGCCAGGGGACCGGGGAGCTGTTTTTT. This codes for CSVAGQGTGELFF.

This chain joins TRBV7-9 and TRBJ2-5; possibly TRBD2 for D (5 bases). The V and J ends lost 3 bases and 1 base respectively, with 6 bases between them. The CDR3 runs to 13 residues. CDR1 SEHNR and CDR2 FQNEAQ come from the germline V gene (reference sequence). The CDR3 DNA follows: TGTGCCAGCAGCTTTGCGGGCCAAGAGACCCAGTACTTC. Protein sequence: CASSFAGQETQYF.

This clone was seen a few times. The rearrangement joins TRBV10-3 to TRBJ1-2, with 9 bases that match TRBD1. The V gene end was trimmed by 7 bases and the J gene end by 2 bases; junction bases not matched to a gene: 8. This CDR3 contains 15 residues. CDR1 is ENHRY, CDR2 SYGVKD, per germline. CDR3: CAINEPGQGNYGYTF. CDR3 DNA: TGTGCCATCAATGAACCGGGACAGGGCAACTATGGCTACACCTTC.

A remark on this clone: At one of its ends the junction is not consistent with the germline gene, which may arise from a read error. The chain employs TRBV7-8 and TRBJ2-7, with a weak D call TRBD1 (6 bases). The CDR3 consists of 16 residues. Germline V gene sequence: CDR1 SGHVS, CDR2 FQNEAQ. The CDR3 nucleotides read TGTGCCAGCAGTTTAGGGAGCCGACAGGTTAACCACGAGCAGTACTTC. As protein: CASSLGSRQVNHEQYF.

Concerning this clone itself: At one end the junction does not follow the germline gene, possibly because of a read error. The chain combines TRBV18 with TRBJ1-1, with 9 bases matching TRBD1. In germline, CDR1 is KGHSH, CDR2 LQKENI. This CDR3 is built from 15 residues. The CDR3 sequence is CASSPRIDRGTEAFF. The CDR3, as DNA: TGTGCCAGCTCGCCACGCATCGACAGGGGGACTGAAGCTTTCTTT. The full variable domain, in which reference TRBV18 and TRBJ1-1 provide the parts outside the CDR3, is NAGVMQNPRHLVRRRGQEARLRCSPMKGHSHVYWYRQLPEEGLKFMVYLQKENIIDESGMPKERFSAEFPKEGPSILRIQQVVRGDSAAYFCASSPRIDRGTEAFFGQGTRLTVV.

The genes are TRBV5-1 and TRBJ1-4; the D is unclear. V lost 7 bases, J lost 8 bases, and 24 bases lay in between. The CDR3 consists of 16 residues. Germline assignment: CDR1 SGHRS and CDR2 YFSETQ. This CDR3 is CASGSSPGLAKEKLFF. Here the CDR3 DNA reads TGCGCCAGCGGTTCATCTCCGGGTCTCGCAAAGGAAAAACTGTTTTTT.

The CDR3 region has the DNA TGTGCCAGCAGCCAAGCGTATGGGACTAGCGGCTACGAGCAGTACTTC. It encodes CASSQAYGTSGYEQYF. V gene TRBV4-2 combines with J gene TRBJ2-7; TRBD2 agrees at 11 bases. The CDR3 totals 16 residues. Germline lookup yields CDR1 LGHNA and CDR2 YNFKEQ. The junction had 5 bases not matched to a gene; V was cut back by 1 base and J by 3 bases.

The chain carries TRBV7-2 and TRBJ2-1; 9 positions agree with TRBD2. With 5 bases clipped from V and 5 bases from J, the junction kept 7 bases outside the gene matches. This CDR3 spans 15 amino acids. Germline CDR1 reads SGHTA; CDR2 reads FQGNSA. CDR3 sequence: CASSLGLARDNEQFF. The CDR3 DNA follows: TGTGCCAGCAGCCTCGGACTAGCGCGGGACAATGAGCAGTTCTTC.

This clone was recorded only once. The DNA of the CDR3 is TGTGCCAGCAGTGAAGGAGTGAAGGTCCTGATGCAAGAGACCCAGTACTTC. It yields the protein CASSEGVKVLMQETQYF. The rearrangement links TRBV6-1 to TRBJ2-5; the D is unclear. Germline values: CDR1 MNHNS, CDR2 SASEGT. V lost 1 base and J 2 bases, leaving 17 bases between the germline ends. The CDR3 loop spans 17 amino acids.

This clone was counted a few times. This rearrangement joins TRBV6-6 to TRBJ1-2, with D possibly TRBD1 on 6 matching bases. Trimming pared 7 bases from V and 6 bases from J, leaving 12 bases between. In germline, CDR1 is MNHNY, CDR2 SVGAGI (reference sequence). The CDR3 extends over 12 amino acids. The CDR3: CASINNRDGYTF. CDR3 DNA sequence: TGTGCCAGCATTAACAACAGGGATGGCTACACCTTC.

A single count supports this clone. The genes are TRBV27 and TRBJ2-5; 8 bases line up with TRBD2. CDR1 and CDR2 from the germline V gene are MNHEY and SMNVEV (reference sequence). J lost 2 bases, V lost 6 bases, and 11 bases had no gene match. The CDR3 covers 16 residues. The CDR3 bases are TGTGCCAGCAGGGTCTCGACTAGCGCGCGACAAGAGACCCAGTACTTC. It codes for CASRVSTSARQETQYF.

The rearrangement joins TRBV11-3 to TRBJ2-7, with D perhaps TRBD1 or TRBD2 (5 bases each). This CDR3 region has 14 residues. Trimming left V 0 bases short and J 10 bases short, with 16 bases between. Per the germline V gene, CDR1 is SGHNT and CDR2 is YENEEA. CDR3 amino acids: CASSLDGTRTPQYF. CDR3 DNA sequence: TGTGCCAGCAGCTTAGATGGGACGAGAACGCCCCAGTACTTC.

The chain couples TRBV6-5 to TRBJ1-2; the match to TRBD1 covers 8 bases. The length of the CDR3 is 14 residues. The trim removed 5 bases at V and 7 bases at J, leaving 9 bases unmatched. CDR1 is MNHEY and CDR2 is SVGAGI in the germline V gene. CDR3 DNA: TGTGCCAGCAGTGGAGGGACAGGTTCTTTTGGCTACACCTTC. As protein: CASSGGTGSFGYTF.

The V call is TRBV11-1, the J call TRBJ1-2; TRBD1 is a possible D gene (5 bases). Looked up from germline, CDR1 is SGHAT and CDR2 is FQDESV (reference sequence). The CDR3 loop spans 12 amino acids. V lost 4 bases and J 4 bases, leaving 7 bases between the germline ends. The CDR3 loop reads CASSYDSYGYTF. CDR3 coding DNA: TGTGCCAGCAGCTACGACAGCTATGGCTACACCTTC.

The CDR3 nucleotides read TGTGCCAGCAGCACGGTTAGGGGCGGGAGAGGCCCCGAGCAGTACTTC. This translates into CASSTVRGGRGPEQYF. The V call is TRBV11-2, the J call TRBJ2-7, with TRBD2 matching over 7 bases. The J segment lost 6 bases and the V segment lost 5 bases, leaving 16 bases of the junction unmatched. From germline, CDR1 is SGHAT and CDR2 FQNNGV. This CDR3 spans 16 amino acids.

This clone was detected only once. The chain recombines TRBV18 with TRBJ2-3, with 13 bases lining up with TRBD2. The J segment lost 3 bases and the V segment lost 5 bases, leaving 5 bases of the junction unmatched. The CDR3 contains 16 residues. Per germline, CDR1 KGHSH and CDR2 LQKENI. Written as DNA, the CDR3 is TGTGCCAGCTCAAAAAAGGGACTAGCGGGAACAGATACGCAGTATTTT. Its protein is CASSKKGLAGTDTQYF.

The chain carries TRBV28 and TRBJ1-2, with 7 bases identical to TRBD1. The CDR3 is 14 amino acids. V dropped 4 bases and J dropped 4; count of bases not matched to a gene: 6. Germline V lookup: CDR1 MDHEN, CDR2 SYDVKM. The DNA of the CDR3 is TGTGCCAGCAGTTCCCCAGGGGGGGCCTATGGCTACACCTTC. Amino acids: CASSSPGGAYGYTF.

The rearrangement joins TRBV5-4 to TRBJ2-7; D tentatively reads TRBD1 or TRBD2 (6 bases each). Germline values: CDR1 SGHNT, CDR2 YYREEE (reference sequence). The CDR3 is made up of 17 amino acids. Trimming pared 5 bases from V and 1 base from J, leaving 22 bases between. CDR3 sequence reads: CASSSTFGKGGSYEQYF. As DNA, the CDR3 is TGTGCCAGCAGTTCTACGTTTGGGAAAGGGGGGTCCTACGAGCAGTACTTC.

The chain couples TRBV6-1 to TRBJ1-4; no clear D gene. Germline assignment: CDR1 MNHNS and CDR2 SASEGT. V was trimmed by 7 bases and J by 8 bases, leaving 20 bases between them. This CDR3 is built from 15 residues. The CDR3 DNA reads TGTGCCAGCAAGGCCTTCTACCCTGCTAGCGAAAAACTGTTTTTT. Its protein is CASKAFYPASEKLFF.

This clone has just one count. CDR3 DNA sequence: TGTGCCAGCAGCACGGACAGGGTTTTTCAAGAGACCCAGTACTTC. Protein product: CASSTDRVFQETQYF. The chain uses TRBV7-2 and TRBJ2-5; 8 nucleotides agree with TRBD1. Germline V CDR1 and CDR2: SGHTA, FQGNSA. The CDR3 loop spans 15 amino acids. V lost 5 bases to trimming and J lost 2 bases; unmatched junction nucleotides: 7. Full variable domain (outside the CDR3, taken from reference TRBV7-2 and TRBJ2-5): GAGVSQSPSNKVTEKGKDVELRCDPISGHTALYWYRQSLGQGLEFLIYFQGNSAPDKSGLPSDRFSAERTGGSVSTLTIQRTQQEDSAVYLCASSTDRVFQETQYFGPGTRLLVL.

This chain links TRBV5-1 with TRBJ2-3; D not resolved. Trimming left V 5 bases short and J 4 bases short, with 11 bases between. The germline CDR1 and CDR2 sequences are SGHRS and YFSETQ. This CDR3 has 13 residues. CDR3 DNA sequence: TGCGCCAGCAGTGCAGTCTCCCCAGATACGCAGTATTTT. Protein: CASSAVSPDTQYF.

The gene calls are TRBV5-1 and TRBJ2-7, with D possibly matching TRBD1 (5 bases). Trimming cost V 4 bases and J 0 bases, with 11 bases left between them. CDR3 length: 14 amino acids. Germline V gene lookup returns CDR1 SGHRS and CDR2 YFSETQ. This CDR3 is CASSRGASSYEQYF. The CDR3 region has the DNA TGCGCCAGCAGCCGTGGGGCTAGCTCCTACGAGCAGTACTTC.